The entry below gives a single T cell receptor (beta chain) sequence along with its context. Antigen: not known. The sample belongs to a study of shared clonotypes between healthy human individuals. The protocol was immunoSEQ multiplex PCR, while the TCRdb copy is restricted to in-frame clones and leaves out a portion. The table lists approximately 510,000 clones, 79% of them singletons. The germline V gene has CDR1 MDHEN and CDR2 SYDVKM. V was clipped by 5 bases and J by 7 bases, with 10 bases between them. This CDR3 comprises 12 residues. General study points: With few donors, the genetic and exposure-history diversity represented was limited.

The receptor was isolated from a woman between 40 and 50 years old in good health. Some clones in this sample may be carry-over from other donors' samples. Sequencing was carried out using PBMCs. This rearrangement joins TRBV28 to TRBJ2-3; D might be TRBD1 (5 bases). CDR3: CASSVRQYTQYF. CDR3 nucleotide sequence: TGTGCCAGCAGTGTCAGACAGTATACGCAGTATTTT.